The 10 T cell receptor beta chains below were found in one sample sequenced in a study of beta chain features in type 1 diabetes. All of the isolated RNA was reverse transcribed, so expressed TCRB transcripts were sequenced. Measured with immunoSEQ multiplex PCR; TCRdb has only the in-frame clones, and not every one. The table records around 500,000 clones, 30% of them present only once. Specimen: naive CD4+ T cells from blood. The receptors stem from a man aged 18 to 29 in good health.

The genes are TRBV7-2 and TRBJ2-1; 9 bases map to TRBD1. Germline V CDR1 and CDR2: SGHTA, FQGNSA. The junction had 10 bases not matched to a gene; V was cut back by 1 base and J by 12 bases. The CDR3 length is 15 residues. The CDR3 here is CASSLGGQGPNGQFF. The DNA for the CDR3 is TGTGCCAGCAGCTTAGGGGGACAGGGTCCTAACGGGCAGTTCTTC. Full variable domain (remainder filled in from reference TRBV7-2 and TRBJ2-1): GAGVSQSPSNKVTEKGKDVELRCDPISGHTALYWYRQSLGQGLEFLIYFQGNSAPDKSGLPSDRFSAERTGGSVSTLTIQRTQQEDSAVYLCASSLGGQGPNGQFFGPGTRLTVL.

The V and J genes are TRBV7-9 and TRBJ2-7; D gene ambiguous. The CDR3 runs to 14 residues. CDR1 SEHNR and CDR2 FQNEAQ come from the germline V gene (reference sequence). Trimming removed 1 base at V and 3 bases at J, with 10 bases between. The chain's CDR3 is CASSLVGLGYEQYF. Written as DNA, the CDR3 is TGTGCCAGCAGCTTAGTCGGGCTTGGCTACGAGCAGTACTTC.

The chain is built from TRBV9 and TRBJ2-3; TRBD2 agrees at 11 bases. Germline trimming cut 4 bases from V and 4 bases from J; bases unmatched to any gene: 2. Germline CDR1 is SGDLS and CDR2 is YYNGEE. The CDR3 consists of 14 residues. This chain's CDR3 is CASSLGLAADTQYF. CDR3 DNA: TGTGCCAGCAGCCTGGGACTAGCGGCAGATACGCAGTATTTT. The variable domain in full, with the rest retrieved from reference TRBV9 and TRBJ2-3, is DSGVTQTPKHLITATGQRVTLRCSPRSGDLSVYWYQQSLDQGLQFLIQYYNGEERAKGNILERFSAQQFPDLHSELNLSSLELGDSALYFCASSLGLAADTQYFGPGTRLTVL.

The chain joins TRBV7-8 to TRBJ2-7, with a possible D match to TRBD1 (5 bases). Germline V gives CDR1 SGHVS, CDR2 FQNEAQ. The length of the CDR3 is 13 residues. V lost 1 base, J lost 2 bases, and 6 bases lay in between. The CDR3, as DNA: TGTGCCAGCAGCTTAGACAGGACCTACGAGCAGTACTTC. Translating gives CASSLDRTYEQYF.

This clone showed up just a few times. This chain joins TRBV2 and TRBJ2-1, with D unresolved. The germline V gene encodes CDR1 SNHLY and CDR2 FYNNEI. The germline V and J ends were trimmed by 4 bases and 8 bases, with 9 bases remaining between them. This CDR3 region has 12 residues. The CDR3 DNA follows: TGTGCCAGCAGTGTAAACGGGTATGAGCAGTTCTTC. It is translated as CASSVNGYEQFF.

The V gene is TRBV11-2, the J gene TRBJ2-7, with 7 nucleotides matching TRBD1. The CDR3 is 16 residues long. The V gene's germline CDR1 is SGHAT and CDR2 FQNNGV. The junction had 11 bases not matched to a gene; V was cut back by 5 bases and J by 1 base. CDR3 amino acids: CASSPRGAGGSYEQYF. In DNA, the CDR3 is TGTGCCAGCAGCCCGAGAGGTGCAGGGGGATCCTACGAGCAGTACTTC.

The CDR3 DNA follows: TGTGCCAGCAGGCGCTTGGAGACCCAGTACTTC. Amino acids: CASRRLETQYF. This chain links TRBV6-5 with TRBJ2-5; D call uncertain. This CDR3 contains 11 residues. Trimming left V 6 bases short and J 5 bases short, with 7 bases between. Per the germline V gene, CDR1 is MNHEY and CDR2 is SVGAGI.

This sequence joins TRBV30 and TRBJ2-1; tentatively, D is TRBD1 or TRBD2 (5 bases each). With 4 bases removed from V and 2 bases from J, the gap between germline ends came to 18 bases. Germline lookup yields CDR1 GTSNPN and CDR2 SVGIG (reference sequence). This CDR3 is built from 16 residues. Here the CDR3 DNA reads TGTGCCTGGACCCAGGGTTTTATTAGCGCCTACAATGAGCAGTTCTTC. This sequence encodes CAWTQGFISAYNEQFF.

The V gene is TRBV9, the J gene TRBJ2-3; D perhaps matches TRBD2 (6 bases). There are 14 residues in the CDR3. Trimming stripped 8 bases from V and 5 bases from J, with 18 bases between. CDR1 and CDR2 (germline): SGDLS, YYNGEE. The CDR3 nucleotides read TGTGCCAGTTCATCAGGCGGGACCGGAGATACGCAGTATTTT. This gives the protein CASSSGGTGDTQYF.

This clone was observed a handful of times. The V call is TRBV2, the J call TRBJ2-5, with TRBD1 as a possible D gene (5 bases). Germline CDR1 is SNHLY and CDR2 is FYNNEI. CDR3 length: 12 residues. The V end was cut by 6 bases, the J end by 4 bases, with 9 bases between. As DNA, the CDR3 is TGTGCCAGCAGGCAGGGTGGAGAGACCCAGTACTTC. Encoded protein: CASRQGGETQYF.